One and the same sample provided the 26 T cell receptor beta chains below, sequenced in a study of T-cell memory formation after mild COVID-19. TCRdb called the 5' RACE reads again in MiXCR, with one record for every CDR3 protein. The sample yields approximately 400,000 distinct CDR3 sequences, about 20% seen once. The sequencing input was PBMCs or a T cell subset sorted from them (not recorded which). These receptors were taken from a man between 18 and 29 years old who had mild COVID-19 (a few samples of this study predate the infection). Cell type and time point are not known.

The gene calls are TRBV7-2 and TRBJ2-1; 8 nucleotides line up with TRBD2. The V and J ends lost 2 bases and 1 base, in that order; junction bases with no gene match: 7. The CDR3 consists of 17 residues. Germline V CDR1 and CDR2: SGHTA, FQGNSA. CDR3 nucleotides: TGTGCCAGCAGCTTACCGGCTAGCGGGCCGTCCTACAATGAGCAGTTCTTC. Encoded protein: CASSLPASGPSYNEQFF.

The sample holds a few counts of this clonotype. V and J are TRBV5-4 and TRBJ2-3; 11 bases agree with TRBD2. This CDR3 has 17 residues. Losses at the gene ends were 3 bases for V and 5 bases for J; bases not matched to a gene: 11. Germline CDR1 reads SGHNT; CDR2 reads YYREEE (reference sequence). CDR3 coding DNA: TGTGCCAGCAGCTCCGGGGTAGCGGGGGGGCGAAAAGATACGCAGTATTTT. Its translation is CASSSGVAGGRKDTQYF.

V usage is TRBV7-2 and J usage is TRBJ2-1, with D possibly being TRBD2 (6 bases). The CDR3 length is 17 residues. V dropped 4 bases and J dropped 0 bases, with 16 bases sitting between them. Per the germline V gene, CDR1 is SGHTA and CDR2 is FQGNSA. The CDR3 protein is CASSWGGVQSSYNEQFF. In DNA, the CDR3 is TGTGCCAGCAGCTGGGGAGGTGTCCAAAGCTCCTACAATGAGCAGTTCTTC.

The J gene is TRBJ1-1, the V gene TRBV5-5; D uncertain. Per the germline V gene, CDR1 is SGHKS and CDR2 is YYEKEE (reference sequence). Trimming pared 4 bases from V and 0 bases from J, leaving 10 bases between. This CDR3 region has 14 residues. CDR3 sequence reads: CASSVNPVNTEAFF. In DNA, the CDR3 is TGTGCCAGCAGCGTTAATCCCGTGAACACTGAAGCTTTCTTT.

The J gene is TRBJ1-4, the V gene TRBV20-1; no clear D gene. The CDR3 totals 14 residues. With 1 base removed from V and 4 bases from J, the gap between germline ends came to 10 bases. Germline CDR1 reads DFQATT; CDR2 reads SNEGSKA (reference sequence). For the CDR3, the DNA is TGCAGTGCTAGAGGAGCAGAGGGTAATGAAAAACTGTTTTTT. It yields the protein CSARGAEGNEKLFF.

This sequence joins TRBV9 and TRBJ2-3; TRBD2 matches 8 bases. The CDR3 loop spans 17 amino acids. V gave up 0 bases and J gave up 2 bases; unmatched junction bases: 8. The germline V gene has CDR1 SGDLS and CDR2 YYNGEE. The DNA of the CDR3 is TGTGCCAGCAGCGTAGCAAATGGACTAGCCCTCACAGATACGCAGTATTTT. Translating it yields CASSVANGLALTDTQYF.

This clonotype was recorded a few times. J is TRBJ2-5 and V is TRBV5-6; no firm D call. The germline V gene encodes CDR1 SGHDT and CDR2 YYEEEE. This CDR3 has 15 amino acids. V was shortened by 0 bases and J by 0 bases, with 9 bases between the two germline ends. The CDR3 protein is CASSLAFADQETQYF. The CDR3 coding sequence is TGTGCCAGCAGCTTGGCCTTCGCGGACCAAGAGACCCAGTACTTC. The full variable domain, with the rest looked up from reference TRBV5-6 and TRBJ2-5, is DAGVTQSPTHLIKTRGQQVTLRCSPKSGHDTVSWYQQALGQGPQFIFQYYEEEERQRGNFPDRFSGHQFPNYSSELNVNALLLGDSALYLCASSLAFADQETQYFGPGTRLLVL.

This clonotype was seen a few times. The chain employs TRBV27 and TRBJ2-3, with D perhaps matching TRBD2 (5 bases). This CDR3 spans 13 amino acids. The germline V gene encodes CDR1 MNHEY and CDR2 SMNVEV (reference sequence). Trimming removed 6 bases from V and 4 bases from J, with 11 bases in between. In DNA form, the CDR3 reads TGTGCCAGCAGGCGGGCCCCGCCAGATACGCAGTATTTT. It encodes CASRRAPPDTQYF.

The rearrangement uses TRBV12-5 and TRBJ2-3, with 11 bases aligning to TRBD2. The CDR3 is 14 residues long. CDR1 is LGHNT and CDR2 is FRNRAP in the germline V gene. Trimming took 7 bases from V and 5 from J; bases not matched to a gene: 5. CDR3 in DNA: TGTGCTAGTGCAGCAGGACTAGCGGGAGATACGCAGTATTTT. Translated: CASAAGLAGDTQYF.

In this sample, this clonotype turned up many times. V usage is TRBV29-1 and J usage is TRBJ1-2, with D tentatively TRBD1 (5 bases). The CDR3 is made up of 15 amino acids. The germline V gene encodes CDR1 SQVTM and CDR2 ANQGSEA. Trimming shortened V by 2 bases and J by 8 bases, and 21 bases separated the two germline ends. Written as DNA, the CDR3 is TGCAGCGTTGAATTTGGGAGTGGGACCGGAGGGGGCTACACCTTC. It translates to CSVEFGSGTGGGYTF.

The V call is TRBV10-3, the J call TRBJ1-4; weak D call: TRBD1 (6 bases). CDR1 is ENHRY and CDR2 is SYGVKD in the germline V gene. The CDR3 has 17 amino acids. V was pared by 8 bases and J by 2 bases, with 21 bases between. CDR3 loop: CAIGNTGYGWTNEKLFF. CDR3 coding DNA: TGTGCCATCGGAAATACAGGGTATGGGTGGACTAATGAAAAACTGTTTTTT.

This clonotype has a handful of counts. V and J are TRBV7-6 and TRBJ2-3; D may be TRBD2 (6 bases). The germline V gene has CDR1 SGHVS and CDR2 FNYEAQ. Trimming cost V 2 bases and J 3 bases, with 18 bases left between them. This CDR3 is built from 17 residues. DNA of the CDR3: TGTGCCAGCAGCTTATTCCTACCGGGAGAGCTTACAGATACGCAGTATTTT. Encoded protein: CASSLFLPGELTDTQYF. The whole variable domain, remainder taken from reference TRBV7-6 and TRBJ2-3, is GAGVSQSPRYKVTKRGQDVALRCDPISGHVSLYWYRQALGQGPEFLTYFNYEAQQDKSGLPNDRFSAERPEGSISTLTIQRTEQRDSAMYRCASSLFLPGELTDTQYFGPGTRLTVL.

The table lists this clonotype with a few counts. The chain couples TRBV5-1 to TRBJ2-5, with TRBD2 matching over 8 bases. With 4 bases clipped from V and 1 base from J, the junction kept 3 bases outside the gene matches. Germline-derived CDR1 and CDR2 are SGHRS and YFSETQ. The CDR3 runs to 14 residues. The CDR3 coding sequence is TGCGCCAGCAGCGGACTAGCCGCCCAAGAGACCCAGTACTTC. Its protein product is CASSGLAAQETQYF.

The chain recombines TRBV7-2 with TRBJ2-7, with a tentative D call TRBD1 (6 bases). V lost 5 bases and J lost 4, with 12 bases in between. Germline lookup yields CDR1 SGHTA and CDR2 FQGNSA. CDR3 length: 13 residues. The CDR3 coding sequence is TGTGCCAGCAGCCAACGGACAGTTTACGAGCAGTACTTC. Protein sequence: CASSQRTVYEQYF.

This clonotype was seen a few times. V gene TRBV7-8 combines with J gene TRBJ1-2, with a possible D match to TRBD1 (6 bases). CDR1 and CDR2 from the germline V gene are SGHVS and FQNEAQ. V was shortened by 0 bases and J by 0 bases, with 8 bases between the two germline ends. The CDR3 runs 15 residues. CDR3 region: CASSLARTANYGYTF. CDR3 sequence (DNA): TGTGCCAGCAGCTTAGCGCGGACAGCTAACTATGGCTACACCTTC.

The chain carries TRBV9 and TRBJ2-3, with a possible D match to TRBD1 (5 bases). The V gene's germline CDR1 is SGDLS and CDR2 YYNGEE. The CDR3 runs to 14 residues. Trimming removed 4 bases at V and 1 base at J, with 10 bases between. The CDR3 protein is CASSPDSRTDTQYF. CDR3 bases: TGTGCCAGCAGCCCCGACAGTCGCACAGATACGCAGTATTTT. Combining the CDR3 with reference TRBV9 and TRBJ2-3 gives the whole variable domain DSGVTQTPKHLITATGQRVTLRCSPRSGDLSVYWYQQSLDQGLQFLIQYYNGEERAKGNILERFSAQQFPDLHSELNLSSLELGDSALYFCASSPDSRTDTQYFGPGTRLTVL.

V usage is TRBV7-2 and J usage is TRBJ2-1, with D maybe TRBD1 (5 bases). This CDR3 spans 12 amino acids. Looked up from germline, CDR1 is SGHTA and CDR2 is FQGNSA. Trimming cost V 5 bases and J 10 bases, with 12 bases left between them. The CDR3 DNA reads TGTGCCAGCAGCGTCTACCAGGGAGAGCAGTTCTTC. Its translation is CASSVYQGEQFF.

V and J are TRBV28 and TRBJ2-1, with 8 nucleotides matching TRBD1. The CDR3 length is 18 residues. Trimming at V came to 4 bases and at J to 4 bases, leaving 15 bases not matched to a gene. Germline-derived CDR1 and CDR2 are MDHEN and SYDVKM. The CDR3 sequence: CASSSPGGDGIPYNEQFF. CDR3 nucleotide sequence: TGTGCCAGCAGTTCGCCAGGGGGCGATGGTATTCCGTACAATGAGCAGTTCTTC. The variable domain in full, completed from reference TRBV28 and TRBJ2-1, reads DVKVTQSSRYLVKRTGEKVFLECVQDMDHENMFWYRQDPGLGLRLIYFSYDVKMKEKGDIPEGYSVSREKKERFSLILESASTNQTSMYLCASSSPGGDGIPYNEQFFGPGTRLTVL.

The chain is built from TRBV9 and TRBJ1-2; weak D call: TRBD1 (5 bases). The V gene lost 4 bases and the J gene lost 8 bases, with 15 bases spanning the gap. CDR3 length: 13 amino acids. The germline V gene has CDR1 SGDLS and CDR2 YYNGEE. CDR3 nucleotides: TGTGCCAGCAGCTCAGCAGGGTTTAGGGGCTACACCTTC. This sequence encodes CASSSAGFRGYTF.

This chain uses TRBV3-1 with TRBJ2-5; 7 positions match TRBD2. The CDR3 runs to 14 residues. V trimming: 8 bases; J trimming: 4 bases; junction bases outside the gene matches: 10. Germline V gives CDR1 LGHDT, CDR2 YNNKEL (reference sequence). The CDR3 here is CASSQSGVTETQYF. The CDR3 coding sequence is TGTGCCAGCTCCCAAAGCGGGGTAACAGAGACCCAGTACTTC.

The V call is TRBV5-6, the J call TRBJ1-2; D unclear. Trimming cost V 4 bases and J 4 bases, with 8 bases left between them. Germline values: CDR1 SGHDT, CDR2 YYEEEE. The CDR3 has 12 amino acids. In DNA form, the CDR3 reads TGTGCCAGCAGCGAGGGTACCTATGGCTACACCTTC. It translates to CASSEGTYGYTF.

V is TRBV6-6 and J is TRBJ2-5, with 8 positions matching TRBD1. Germline lookup yields CDR1 MNHNY and CDR2 SVGAGI (reference sequence). The CDR3 runs to 16 residues. V was pared by 4 bases and J by 3 bases, with 10 bases of the junction left unmatched. The DNA for the CDR3 is TGTGCCAGCAGTTTCCGAGGGACAGGACAGAAAGAGACCCAGTACTTC. Encoded protein: CASSFRGTGQKETQYF.

This clonotype has only a few counts. V is TRBV7-6 and J is TRBJ2-1, with TRBD2 matching 13 bases. V was clipped by 2 bases and J by 9 bases; unmatched bases: 7. CDR1 SGHVS and CDR2 FNYEAQ come from the germline V gene. The CDR3 has 16 amino acids. Here the CDR3 reads CASSLRLAGGQGEQFF. CDR3 DNA sequence: TGTGCCAGCAGCTTAAGACTAGCGGGGGGACAGGGTGAGCAGTTCTTC.

V usage is TRBV6-1 and J usage is TRBJ2-7; 9 bases fit TRBD1. After removal of 1 base from V and 1 base from J, the junction contained 2 bases not matched to a gene. The CDR3 contains 15 residues. The germline V gene encodes CDR1 MNHNS and CDR2 SASEGT. CDR3 sequence reads: CASSEEGQGSYEQYF. CDR3 DNA sequence: TGTGCCAGCAGTGAAGAGGGACAGGGTTCCTACGAGCAGTACTTC.

The chain is built from TRBV29-1 and TRBJ2-3; D is undetermined. This CDR3 region has 14 residues. V shed 5 bases and J shed 2 bases, with 14 bases lying between them. CDR1 SQVTM and CDR2 ANQGSEA come from the germline V gene. The CDR3 DNA reads TGCAGCGTTAACCCTGTGGCCCTCACAGATACGCAGTATTTT. Translating it yields CSVNPVALTDTQYF.

The CDR3 is CASSLLAGKDTQYF. The CDR3 coding sequence is TGTGCCAGCAGCTTACTAGCGGGGAAGGATACGCAGTATTTT. This chain connects TRBV7-2 to TRBJ2-3; the match to TRBD2 covers 9 bases. Germline CDR1 and CDR2: SGHTA and FQGNSA. The CDR3 contains 14 residues. Losses at the gene ends were 2 bases for V and 6 bases for J; bases not matched to a gene: 3.